This TCR beta chain was captured in a study of blood T cell repertoires in COVID-19. On the study more broadly: From the United States, Italy and Spain came samples of acute and convalescent COVID-19.

This clone has a single count. V lost 6 bases to trimming and J lost 4 bases, with 12 bases between them. There are 14 residues in the CDR3. Germline V CDR1 and CDR2: MNHNY, SVGAGI (reference sequence). Donors were grouped by their self-reported clinical history. Assay used: immunoSEQ multiplex PCR; TCRdb lists only in-frame clones, some missing. This sample has over 250,000 clones, with roughly 87% found just once. The rearrangement joins TRBV6-6 to TRBJ1-4; TRBD1 might be the D (5 bases). What was sequenced was PBMCs or T cells enriched from blood (not recorded which). The clonotype originates from a woman aged 18-29 years who had recovered from COVID-19. For the CDR3, the DNA is TGTGCCAGCAGACAGGCGCGGAATAATGAAAAACTGTTTTTT. This sequence encodes CASRQARNNEKLFF.